A single sample is the source of the 21 T cell receptor beta chains below, sequenced in a study of T-cell reconstitution after alpha-beta-depleted transplantation in children. Unique molecular identifiers were used in preparing the TCRbeta library. One entry per CDR3 protein, called by TCRdb with MiXCR from the PCR reads. The repertoire has hundreds of thousands of distinct CDR3 sequences, 16% of them found once; the top ten carry 1.1%. This sample comprised PBMCs from the stem cell graft donor, obtained from the stem cell graft. The origin of the receptors is a human donor who donated a stem cell graft to a child with acute myeloid leukemia.

The sample holds a few counts of this clonotype. The chain links TRBV5-1 to TRBJ1-1; unclear D gene. V gave up 6 bases and J gave up 1 base, with 16 bases separating them. The germline V gene encodes CDR1 SGHRS and CDR2 YFSETQ. The CDR3 contains 15 residues. In nucleotides, the CDR3 is TGCGCCAGCACCCGAGACGGCCTCGGGAACACTGAAGCTTTCTTT. Protein sequence: CASTRDGLGNTEAFF. The variable domain in full, with the rest retrieved from reference TRBV5-1 and TRBJ1-1, is KAGVTQTPRYLIKTRGQQVTLSCSPISGHRSVSWYQQTPGQGLQFLFEYFSETQRNKGNFPGRFSGRQFSNSRSEMNVSTLELGDSALYLCASTRDGLGNTEAFFGQGTRLTVV.

This clonotype showed up just once. The chain employs TRBV5-1 and TRBJ1-1; 9 bases align to TRBD1. Germline V gene data show CDR1 as SGHRS and CDR2 as YFSETQ. The CDR3 totals 15 residues. With 3 bases clipped from V and 7 bases from J, the junction kept 10 bases outside the gene matches. The CDR3 region has the DNA TGCGCCAGCAGCTCCTCCTCGACAGGGGGTATTGAAGCTTTCTTT. This gives the protein CASSSSSTGGIEAFF.

The V gene is TRBV6-6, the J gene TRBJ1-1; D may be TRBD1 (5 bases). Between the trimmed V and J ends, which lost 11 bases and 10 bases, there was a span of 14 bases. There are 10 residues in the CDR3. Germline V gives CDR1 MNHNY, CDR2 SVGAGI (reference sequence). The CDR3 reads CAVGGIGAFF. For the CDR3, the DNA is TGTGCCGTCGGGGGGATAGGAGCTTTCTTT.

This clonotype was seen at least ten times. The chain joins TRBV6-1 to TRBJ2-7; 8 nucleotides agree with TRBD1. Germline assignment: CDR1 MNHNS and CDR2 SASEGT. The CDR3 is 15 amino acids. The J segment lost 2 bases and the V segment lost 6 bases, leaving 9 bases of the junction unmatched. CDR3 DNA sequence: TGTGCCAGCAGGAGACAGGGACAGGCCGCCTACGAGCAGTACTTC. Its translation is CASRRQGQAAYEQYF.

This clonotype was found many times. Written as DNA, the CDR3 is TGCAGTGCTAGAGGACGCCCGAGGGTTAGCTCCTATAATTCACCCCTCCACTTT. Protein sequence: CSARGRPRVSSYNSPLHF. The chain is built from TRBV20-1 and TRBJ1-6; no firm D call. The germline CDR1 and CDR2 sequences are DFQATT and SNEGSKA (reference sequence). This CDR3 spans 18 amino acids. Between the trimmed V and J ends, which lost 1 base and 0 bases, there was a span of 16 bases.

This clonotype was found a few times. V gene TRBV28 combines with J gene TRBJ2-1; D is perhaps TRBD1 (6 bases). CDR3 length: 13 amino acids. Germline-derived CDR1 and CDR2 are MDHEN and SYDVKM. Trimming shortened V by 10 bases and J by 2 bases, and 12 bases separated the two germline ends. The CDR3 sequence is CATHRTAYNEQFF. CDR3 in DNA: TGTGCCACGCACCGGACAGCCTACAATGAGCAGTTCTTC. Variable domain in full (rest from reference TRBV28 and TRBJ2-1): DVKVTQSSRYLVKRTGEKVFLECVQDMDHENMFWYRQDPGLGLRLIYFSYDVKMKEKGDIPEGYSVSREKKERFSLILESASTNQTSMYLCATHRTAYNEQFFGPGTRLTVL.

This clonotype was observed at least ten times. The chain joins TRBV6-2 or TRBV6-3 to TRBJ2-5; D may be TRBD2 (6 bases). CDR1 MNHEY and CDR2 SVGEGT come from the germline V gene. The V and J ends lost 4 bases and 4 bases respectively, with 13 bases between them. This CDR3 region has 14 residues. This CDR3 is CASSWKRAGETQYF. The DNA for the CDR3 is TGTGCCAGCAGTTGGAAGCGGGCGGGAGAGACCCAGTACTTC.

This clonotype has just a few counts. The genes are TRBV5-1 and TRBJ2-3, with TRBD2 identical over 9 bases. Unmatched junction bases numbered 10, after V lost 4 bases and J lost 4 bases. CDR1 and CDR2 (germline): SGHRS, YFSETQ. The CDR3 extends over 16 amino acids. CDR3 region: CASSPKQRGASDTQYF. CDR3 coding DNA: TGCGCCAGCAGCCCTAAACAGCGGGGGGCCTCAGATACGCAGTATTTT.

This clonotype was detected only a few times. This chain links TRBV12-5 with TRBJ1-2; the D is unclear. The V end was cut by 4 bases, the J end by 6 bases, with 21 bases between. This CDR3 has 16 residues. The germline CDR1 and CDR2 sequences are LGHNT and FRNRAP. The chain's CDR3 is CASGWTGGEATNGYTF. CDR3 nucleotides: TGTGCTAGTGGTTGGACTGGTGGGGAGGCTACCAATGGCTACACCTTC.

This clonotype came up many times. This chain connects TRBV6-6 to TRBJ1-1; D ambiguous. The CDR3 sequence is 11 residues long. Germline CDR1 is MNHNY and CDR2 is SVGAGI (reference sequence). V was shortened by 7 bases and J by 4 bases, with 7 bases between the two germline ends. The CDR3 reads CASKLITEAFF. The CDR3 region has the DNA TGTGCCAGCAAACTTATCACTGAAGCTTTCTTT.

The table lists this clonotype with many counts. The CDR3 nucleotides are TGTGCCAGCAGCCCCCTCGGACAGGGAGGGAATGAGCAGTTCTTC. Protein product: CASSPLGQGGNEQFF. The chain uses TRBV6-5 and TRBJ2-1; D might be TRBD1 (8 bases). The CDR3 has 15 amino acids. V lost 6 bases to trimming and J lost 7 bases, with 19 bases between them. Germline assignment: CDR1 MNHEY and CDR2 SVGAGI.

This clonotype came up many times. This rearrangement joins TRBV27 to TRBJ2-2; D is uncertain. CDR1 MNHEY and CDR2 SMNVEV come from the germline V gene (reference sequence). Trimming shortened V by 6 bases and J by 6 bases, and 14 bases separated the two germline ends. The length of the CDR3 is 14 residues. CDR3 amino acids: CASSLIRNSGELFF. Written as DNA, the CDR3 is TGTGCCAGCAGCCTTATTCGTAACTCCGGGGAGCTGTTTTTT.

The chain couples TRBV25-1 to TRBJ2-5, with TRBD1 matching 7 bases. Germline V CDR1 and CDR2: MGHDK, SYGVNS. CDR3 length: 15 residues. J was trimmed by 5 bases and V by 4 bases; bases with no gene match: 10. CDR3 DNA sequence: TGTGCCAGCAGTGGGACAGGCCACAAGCGGGAGACCCAGTACTTC. This translates into CASSGTGHKRETQYF.

This clonotype has ten or more counts. V is TRBV20-1 and J is TRBJ1-5; D may be TRBD1 (6 bases). This CDR3 comprises 12 residues. CDR1 and CDR2 from the germline V gene are DFQATT and SNEGSKA (reference sequence). Trimming left V 6 bases short and J 5 bases short, with 11 bases between. The CDR3 spells CSATQGDQPQHF. The CDR3 nucleotides are TGCAGTGCCACACAGGGAGATCAGCCCCAGCATTTT.

Ten or more counts support this clonotype. V gene TRBV29-1 combines with J gene TRBJ2-7; weak D call: TRBD2 (6 bases). The V gene lost 5 bases and the J gene lost 1 base, with 9 bases spanning the gap. Germline assignment: CDR1 SQVTM and CDR2 ANQGSEA. CDR3 length equals 12 residues. CDR3 nucleotide sequence: TGCAGCGTTTTGGGGGGTTCCTACGAGCAGTACTTC. Residues: CSVLGGSYEQYF.

The V gene is TRBV12-3 or TRBV12-4, the J gene TRBJ2-7, with 9 bases identical to TRBD2. The length of the CDR3 is 18 residues. The ends lost 2 bases at V and 0 bases at J; junction bases unmatched: 11. CDR3 sequence (DNA): TGTGCCAGCAGTTTAACCAGCGGGGGGCCAGTGAGCTCCTACGAGCAGTACTTC. It codes for CASSLTSGGPVSSYEQYF.

As to this clonotype: A much larger clone sits a single nucleotide away, making a read error possible. This chain joins TRBV10-3 and TRBJ1-1, with D hard to call. The V end lost 11 bases, the J end lost 1 base, and 11 bases lay between the germline ends. From germline, CDR1 is ENHRY and CDR2 SYGVKD. There are 12 residues in the CDR3. The DNA of the CDR3 is TGTGCCGTCGGGCTCAGGAACACTGAAGCTTTCTTT. It encodes CAVGLRNTEAFF.

The chain has TRBV9 and TRBJ1-3; TRBD1 agrees at 7 bases. CDR1 is SGDLS and CDR2 is YYNGEE in the germline V gene. Unmatched junction bases numbered 2, after V lost 0 bases and J lost 2 bases. This CDR3 spans 15 amino acids. CDR3 nucleotide sequence: TGTGCCAGCAGCGTAGAGGGGACAGCTGGAAACACCATATATTTT. Protein: CASSVEGTAGNTIYF.

The chain carries TRBV21-1 and TRBJ1-5; TRBD1 is taken as the D call from the table, unchecked against the DNA. TRBV21-1 constitutes a pseudogene. The CDR3 runs to 16 residues. The CDR3 nucleotides are TGTGCCAGCAGCCGGGACAGGGGAACCCTACATCAGCCCCAGCATTTT. Its protein product is CASSRDRGTLHQPQHF.

This clonotype was recorded at least ten times. This chain connects TRBV20-1 to TRBJ1-1; no definite D call. CDR1 is DFQATT and CDR2 is SNEGSKA in the germline V gene (reference sequence). Trimming pared 0 bases from V and 1 base from J, leaving 12 bases between. CDR3 size: 15 residues. In DNA form, the CDR3 reads TGCAGTGCTAGAGACGCGGGGAGGTGGAACACTGAAGCTTTCTTT. Translation: CSARDAGRWNTEAFF.

This clonotype was counted many times. The chain couples TRBV12-3 or TRBV12-4 to TRBJ1-6; D not resolved. V was pared by 1 base and J by 0 bases, with 4 bases between. This CDR3 is built from 15 residues. The DNA of the CDR3 is TGTGCCAGCAGTTTAGGGAGCTCCTATAATTCACCCCTCCACTTT. Encoded protein: CASSLGSSYNSPLHF.